The clone carrying this T cell receptor beta chain has just one count. The CDR3 contains 16 residues. The germline V gene has CDR1 MDHEN and CDR2 SYDVKM. With 4 bases clipped from V and 9 bases from J, the junction kept 12 bases outside the gene matches. The age range of participants was about 18 to 89 years, with residence in about two dozen US areas. These data are taken from a study of blood T cell repertoires in COVID-19. Data came from immunoSEQ multiplex PCR; TCRdb stores just in-frame clones and leaves some out. The sample consists of nearly 400,000 clones, 85% to 90% of them appearing once. The sample taken for sequencing was PBMCs or T cells enriched from blood (not recorded which). The clonotype originates from a woman in her thirties who had recovered from COVID-19. The rearrangement links TRBV28 to TRBJ2-5, with 12 bases matching TRBD2. The DNA of the CDR3 is TGTGCCAGCAGTTCGACTAGCGGGAGCCCCAGTCGAGCCCAGTACTTC. This codes for CASSSTSGSPSRAQYF.